This T cell receptor beta chain was obtained from a study of T cells in Graves' hyperthyroidism and ophthalmopathy. Overall study context: At initial diagnosis, before any treatment had begun, peripheral blood was obtained.

CDR1 and CDR2 from the germline V gene are GTSNPN and SVGIG (reference sequence). CDR3 length: 13 amino acids. The V end was cut by 2 bases, the J end by 6 bases, with 13 bases between. This clonotype was counted many times. Amplification of TCR beta CDR3 regions was performed using RNA transcripts as template. RT-PCR in the first round (using the HTBI primer set) targeted the TCR CDR3. Each CDR3 protein gets one entry after TCRdb re-called the multiplex PCR reads with MiXCR. The data hold about 610,000 distinct CDR3 sequences, with about 15% observed a single time. The chain joins TRBV30 to TRBJ1-2, with unresolved D. This clonotype originated in a middle-aged woman with Graves' ophthalmopathy. The sequencing sample was made of blood. In DNA form, the CDR3 reads TGTGCCTGGAGTTCAGGAACCCGCGATGGCTACACCTTC. It yields the protein CAWSSGTRDGYTF.